Following are 13 T cell receptor beta chains from one sample sequenced in a study of T cells in Graves' hyperthyroidism and ophthalmopathy (dated by TCRdb to about 2019). The library was generated by multiplex PCR. The instrument given in TCRdb is Illumina HiSeq 2000. The TCR beta CDR3 regions were amplified from RNA transcripts. The first round of RT-PCR for the TCR CDR3 was performed with the HTBI primer set and the Qiagen OneStep RT-PCR kit. TCRdb reanalyzed the raw reads on its own, using fastp at Q25 for trimming and MiXCR for clone calling, and kept in-frame beta chains. Rows are unified per CDR3 protein, each entry keeping the most common DNA and genes. This sample has 620,000 or so distinct CDR3 sequences in its table, and roughly 14% of those were observed once. 9.5% to 15% of the sample lies in the top ten. The sequenced sample was blood. These receptors originate from a woman in her fifties or sixties with Graves' ophthalmopathy.

This clonotype has a handful of counts. V gene TRBV7-9 combines with J gene TRBJ2-2, with 11 bases aligning to TRBD1. V trimming: 5 bases; J trimming: 6 bases; junction bases outside the gene matches: 8. The CDR3 is 16 residues long. Germline-derived CDR1 and CDR2 are SEHNR and FQNEAQ (reference sequence). CDR3 protein: CASSDSGTGGPGELFF. Written as DNA, the CDR3 is TGTGCCAGCAGCGATTCCGGGACAGGGGGGCCCGGGGAGCTGTTTTTT.

Comments on this clonotype: Lacking the conserved final phenylalanine or tryptophan, this CDR3 likely reflects a read error. J is TRBJ2-3 and V is TRBV5-1; TRBD1 or TRBD2 may be the D gene (5 bases each). The CDR3 sequence is 14 residues long. Germline V gives CDR1 SGHRS, CDR2 YFSETQ. CDR3 DNA: TGCGCTAGCAGTTCCGGGACCCCCACAGATACGCAGTATCTT. Protein sequence: CASSSGTPTDTQYL.

J is TRBJ1-5 and V is TRBV3-1; D might be TRBD1 (6 bases). V was cut by 3 bases and J by 7 bases, with 19 bases left in between. Germline V gene sequence: CDR1 LGHDT, CDR2 YNNKEL (reference sequence). The CDR3 contains 16 residues. This CDR3 is CASSQPWGAKGQPQHF. The CDR3 DNA follows: TGTGCCAGCAGCCAGCCTTGGGGGGCGAAAGGACAGCCCCAGCATTTT.

This sequence joins TRBV12-3 or TRBV12-4 and TRBJ2-5; D is perhaps TRBD2 (5 bases). This CDR3 is 13 amino acids long. V shed 2 bases and J shed 4 bases, with 8 bases lying between them. CDR3 loop: CASSLRLAETQYF. As DNA, the CDR3 is TGTGCCAGCAGTTTACGCCTAGCAGAGACCCAGTACTTC.

This clonotype has a count of ten or more. V usage is TRBV5-1 and J usage is TRBJ2-1, with D hard to call. In germline, CDR1 is SGHRS, CDR2 YFSETQ. The ends were cut back, 0 bases at V and 1 base at J, with 8 bases in the middle. This CDR3 region has 15 residues. As DNA, the CDR3 is TGCGCCAGCAGCTTGGGTCGTACTTCCTACAATGAGCAGTTCTTC. Protein: CASSLGRTSYNEQFF.

Regarding this clonotype: This may be a read error: a much more frequent sequence differs by one nucleotide. The CDR3 is CASRETGSGTEELFF. The CDR3 coding sequence is TGTGCCAGCAGAGAGACAGGGTCGGGCACCGAGGAGCTGTTTTTT. The chain has TRBV5-5 and TRBJ2-2; 7 bases fit TRBD1. This CDR3 region has 15 residues. Germline V gene lookup returns CDR1 SGHKS and CDR2 YYEKEE (reference sequence).

This clonotype was observed many times. The rearrangement links TRBV24-1 to TRBJ1-1; 11 bases fit TRBD1. Unmatched junction bases numbered 7, after V lost 3 bases and J lost 8 bases. Germline V gene sequence: CDR1 KGHDR, CDR2 SFDVKD. The CDR3 is 15 residues long. CDR3 nucleotides: TGTGCCACCAGTGATCCCAGGACAGGGGGCCCCGAAGCTTTCTTT. This codes for CATSDPRTGGPEAFF.

A few counts support this clonotype. V gene TRBV28 combines with J gene TRBJ2-5, with 8 bases aligning to TRBD1. The germline CDR1 and CDR2 sequences are MDHEN and SYDVKM. The CDR3 totals 14 residues. The V gene end was trimmed by 2 bases and the J gene end by 6 bases; junction bases not matched to a gene: 5. CDR3 DNA: TGTGCCAGCAGTTTACAGGGGGCACTAAAGACCCAGTACTTC. This codes for CASSLQGALKTQYF.

This clonotype came up many times. The chain has TRBV27 and TRBJ2-6, with 14 nucleotides matching TRBD2. The CDR3 runs to 19 residues. Germline V gene sequence: CDR1 MNHEY, CDR2 SMNVEV (reference sequence). V dropped 3 bases and J dropped 4; count of bases not matched to a gene: 8. The CDR3 bases are TGTGCCAGCAGTTTGTCAGCGGGACTAGCGGGAGCAGGGGCCAACGTCCTGACTTTC. It translates to CASSLSAGLAGAGANVLTF.

This clonotype was found many times. This chain uses TRBV7-3 with TRBJ2-7; no clear D. The CDR3 has 14 amino acids. CDR1 and CDR2 from the germline V gene are SGHTA and FQGTGA. The V and J ends lost 3 bases and 7 bases respectively, with 16 bases between them. Written as DNA, the CDR3 is TGTGCCAGCAGCTTTTCCCCCAGTACTGGAGAGCAGTACTTC. Translating it yields CASSFSPSTGEQYF.

This clonotype was seen at least ten times. V is TRBV12-3 or TRBV12-4 and J is TRBJ2-3, with TRBD1 matching 9 bases. This CDR3 is built from 16 residues. Unmatched junction bases numbered 10, after V lost 6 bases and J lost 3 bases. CDR3 nucleotide sequence: TGTGCCAGCAGCCGCACAGGGGGCTGGAAGACAGATACGCAGTATTTT. The encoded protein is CASSRTGGWKTDTQYF.

This clonotype was seen once. The J gene is TRBJ2-6, the V gene TRBV4-3; D tentatively fits TRBD1 or TRBD2 (5 bases each). CDR1 LGHNA and CDR2 YSLEER come from the germline V gene. This CDR3 contains 19 residues. The ends were cut back, 4 bases at V and 0 bases at J, with 19 bases in the middle. In nucleotides, the CDR3 is TGCGCCAGCAGCCGGAGGTGGGTCAGGGCGAGCTCTGGGGCCAACGTCCTGACTTTC. As protein: CASSRRWVRASSGANVLTF.

The rearrangement joins TRBV5-1 to TRBJ2-5, with D hard to call. The CDR3 totals 13 residues. The germline CDR1 and CDR2 sequences are SGHRS and YFSETQ. V was clipped by 6 bases and J by 4 bases, with 13 bases between them. Here the CDR3 reads CASTLGTGETQYF. The CDR3, as DNA: TGCGCCAGCACCCTAGGTACCGGAGAGACCCAGTACTTC.